Each of the 5 T cell receptor beta chains below was sequenced from the same sample in a study of PD-1 blockade in mismatch repair-deficient tumors. Sequenced by immunoSEQ multiplex PCR; TCRdb stores in-frame clones only, minus some. The data show roughly 14,000 clones, with 84% seen just once and 15% to 20% held by the top ten. The material was PBMCs, obtained before pembrolizumab treatment. These receptors came from an adult with mismatch repair-deficient cancer.

The chain has TRBV12-5 and TRBJ2-7; D perhaps matches TRBD1 (6 bases). Deletions cut 7 bases from V and 6 bases from J, with 19 bases between. The CDR3 sequence is 14 residues long. The germline CDR1 and CDR2 sequences are LGHNT and FRNRAP. CDR3: CASAIQGRSSEQYF. Here the CDR3 DNA reads TGTGCTAGTGCCATACAGGGTAGGTCATCCGAGCAGTACTTC.

This chain uses TRBV30 with TRBJ2-1, with 7 positions matching TRBD1. CDR3 length equals 15 residues. Per the germline V gene, CDR1 is GTSNPN and CDR2 is SVGIG (reference sequence). Germline trimming cut 0 bases from V and 2 bases from J; bases unmatched to any gene: 4. For the CDR3, the DNA is TGTGCCTGGAGTGTAGGGCAGGGGGCCTACAATGAGCAGTTCTTC. Translation: CAWSVGQGAYNEQFF.

The CDR3 DNA reads as TGCAGCGTCAGACAGGGGAGGAACACTGAAGCTTTCTTT. It encodes CSVRQGRNTEAFF. The chain carries TRBV29-1 and TRBJ1-1; 8 bases match TRBD1. This CDR3 is 13 amino acids long. The ends lost 6 bases at V and 1 base at J; junction bases unmatched: 4. Looked up from germline, CDR1 is SQVTM and CDR2 is ANQGSEA.

V and J are TRBV27 and TRBJ1-1; D is possibly TRBD1 (6 bases). The germline gives CDR1 MNHEY, CDR2 SMNVEV (reference sequence). The CDR3 is 15 residues long. V lost 7 bases and J 4 bases, leaving 19 bases between the germline ends. The CDR3 region is CASNGRDKGVTEAFF. The CDR3 bases are TGTGCCAGCAATGGCCGGGACAAAGGCGTCACTGAAGCTTTCTTT.

The chain has TRBV6-5 and TRBJ2-2; 12 bases match TRBD2. V gave up 4 bases and J gave up 6 bases; unmatched junction bases: 6. The length of the CDR3 is 16 residues. The germline V gene has CDR1 MNHEY and CDR2 SVGAGI. DNA of the CDR3: TGTGCCAGCAGTTTCCGACTAGCGGGAGTGGCCGGGGAGCTGTTTTTT. Residues: CASSFRLAGVAGELFF.